Given below is one T cell receptor (beta chain) in context. What it binds is unknown. Generated by immunoSEQ multiplex PCR, the TCRdb table keeps only in-frame clones and is missing some. Of approximately 99,000 clones in the sample, less than 90% were seen once. The germline V gene encodes CDR1 SGHVS and CDR2 FNYEAQ. V lost 1 base to trimming and J lost 6 bases, with 4 bases between them. The CDR3 has 12 amino acids. The data are from a study of OX40 agonist ivuxolimab in advanced cancers. Study-wide context: Three dose-escalation patients had partial responses: one with hepatocellular carcinoma and two with cutaneous melanoma. Study outcomes and limitations: The mean number of expanded clones was higher in CD8+ T cells than in CD4+.

The TCR originated in an adult with an advanced solid tumor such as melanoma, head and neck, liver or kidney cancer. J is TRBJ2-1 and V is TRBV7-6; D remains unclear. The sequencing here drew on CD4+ or CD8+ T cells sorted from blood, taken in a trial of the OX40 agonist ivuxolimab. CDR3 region: CASSLDTNEQFF. The CDR3 DNA sequence: TGTGCCAGCAGCTTAGACACCAATGAGCAGTTCTTC.